A single sample is the source of the 2 T cell receptor beta chains below, sequenced in a study of patients and donors after allogeneic stem cell transplantation. TCRdb called the RT-PCR reads again in MiXCR, with one record for every CDR3 protein. In the table there are roughly 190,000 distinct CDR3 sequences, more than 35% of which are singletons. The sequenced sample consisted of blood, either unsorted or a sorted T cell fraction (not recorded which). The source is a human donor who was either an allogeneic HSCT recipient or a stem cell or donor lymphocyte infusion donor (not recorded which). It is not recorded whose cells these are; they may come from a transplant donor.

This clonotype came up a few times. The J gene is TRBJ2-5, the V gene TRBV4-3; tentatively, D is TRBD1 (5 bases). The germline CDR1 and CDR2 sequences are LGHNA and YSLEER. The CDR3 consists of 14 residues. V was cut by 3 bases and J by 5 bases, with 13 bases left in between. This chain's CDR3 is CASSQTTVLETQYF. The DNA of the CDR3 is TGCGCCAGCAGCCAGACGACAGTACTCGAGACCCAGTACTTC.

This clonotype was observed many times. The gene calls are TRBV2 and TRBJ1-1; 8 bases agree with TRBD1. V dropped 6 bases and J dropped 2; count of bases not matched to a gene: 8. The germline V gene encodes CDR1 SNHLY and CDR2 FYNNEI. The CDR3 covers 15 residues. The CDR3 reads CASSPDRGVNTEAFF. CDR3 in DNA: TGTGCCAGCAGCCCTGACAGGGGCGTAAACACTGAAGCTTTCTTT.